The 16 T cell receptor beta chains below were found in one sample sequenced in a study of blood T cell repertoires in COVID-19. This table comes from immunoSEQ multiplex PCR, and its TCRdb copy is limited to in-frame clones, with some not included. The sample has some 5,700 clones; roughly 80% are singletons. The sequenced sample was peripheral blood. The receptor source for this set is a human donor with active COVID-19. The donor label of this sample is uncertain.

The chain couples TRBV4-1 to TRBJ2-3; D uncertain. V lost 0 bases and J lost 1, with 5 bases in between. In germline, CDR1 is MGHRA, CDR2 YSYEKL. The CDR3 length is 14 residues. CDR3 nucleotide sequence: TGCGCCAGCAGCCAAGAGGAGCGCACAGATACGCAGTATTTT. The encoded protein is CASSQEERTDTQYF.

V is TRBV2 and J is TRBJ1-5; TRBD1 matches 10 bases. The CDR3 consists of 18 residues. From germline, CDR1 is SNHLY and CDR2 FYNNEI. V dropped 6 bases and J dropped 2; count of bases not matched to a gene: 13. The CDR3 nucleotides are TGTGCCAGCAGCCACCAGGGGCGGACAGGGGGAGGCAATCAGCCCCAGCATTTT. The encoded protein is CASSHQGRTGGGNQPQHF.

This clone has more than one count but fewer than ten. This chain links TRBV5-1 with TRBJ2-2, with D unclear. The length of the CDR3 is 12 residues. Germline V gene sequence: CDR1 SGHRS, CDR2 YFSETQ. Trimming took off 7 bases at V and 6 bases at J, with 10 bases between the two ends. The CDR3 sequence: CASEATPGELFF. The CDR3 region has the DNA TGCGCCAGCGAGGCCACCCCCGGGGAGCTGTTTTTT.

This chain joins TRBV9 and TRBJ2-2; D is unclear. Germline values: CDR1 SGDLS, CDR2 YYNGEE. Deletions cut 3 bases from V and 2 bases from J, with 8 bases between. This CDR3 is built from 14 residues. CDR3 in DNA: TGTGCCAGCAGCGCCCCTCTAAACACCGGGGAGCTGTTTTTT. Translation gives CASSAPLNTGELFF.

V usage is TRBV9 and J usage is TRBJ2-3; 7 positions match TRBD1. Germline V gene lookup returns CDR1 SGDLS and CDR2 YYNGEE. Unmatched junction bases numbered 8, after V lost 4 bases and J lost 3 bases. The CDR3 has 15 residues. CDR3 sequence: CASSLGTVATDTQYF. CDR3 DNA sequence: TGTGCCAGCAGCCTAGGGACAGTTGCGACAGATACGCAGTATTTT.

The chain combines TRBV11-1 with TRBJ2-5, with a weak D call TRBD1 (5 bases). The CDR3 spans 16 residues. The ends were cut back, 5 bases at V and 3 bases at J, with 19 bases in the middle. Germline CDR1 is SGHAT and CDR2 is FQDESV (reference sequence). The CDR3 sequence is CASSPRQGLHKETQYF. In nucleotides, the CDR3 is TGTGCCAGCAGCCCCCGCCAGGGTCTTCACAAAGAGACCCAGTACTTC. Drawing the rest from reference TRBV11-1 and TRBJ2-5, the complete variable domain is EAEVAQSPRYKITEKSQAVAFWCDPISGHATLYWYRQILGQGPELLVQFQDESVVDDSQLPKDRFSAERLKGVDSTLKIQPAELGDSAMYLCASSPRQGLHKETQYFGPGTRLLVL.

The genes are TRBV7-6 and TRBJ2-3; TRBD1 agrees at 9 bases. Germline V CDR1 and CDR2: SGHVS, FNYEAQ. This CDR3 contains 17 residues. Trimming cost V 3 bases and J 2 bases; bases outside gene matches: 9. The CDR3 region is CASSFTTNRGLTDTQYF. The CDR3 region has the DNA TGTGCCAGCAGCTTTACGACAAACAGGGGGCTCACAGATACGCAGTATTTT. Variable domain in full (rest from reference TRBV7-6 and TRBJ2-3): GAGVSQSPRYKVTKRGQDVALRCDPISGHVSLYWYRQALGQGPEFLTYFNYEAQQDKSGLPNDRFSAERPEGSISTLTIQRTEQRDSAMYRCASSFTTNRGLTDTQYFGPGTRLTVL.

The CDR3 loop is CASSRDRGLQYF. In DNA form, the CDR3 reads TGTGCCAGCAGTAGGGACAGAGGACTTCAGTACTTC. The chain joins TRBV5-6 to TRBJ2-4; 7 nucleotides agree with TRBD1. CDR1 and CDR2 (germline): SGHDT, YYEEEE. This CDR3 has 12 amino acids. With 5 bases clipped from V and 11 bases from J, the junction kept 7 bases outside the gene matches.

CDR3 protein: CASNPQGAALYGYTF. CDR3 nucleotide sequence: TGTGCCAGCAACCCGCAGGGGGCGGCTCTCTATGGCTACACCTTC. This chain links TRBV5-6 with TRBJ1-2, with 8 bases that match TRBD1. CDR3 length: 15 residues. Germline CDR1 and CDR2: SGHDT and YYEEEE. J gave up 4 bases and V 6 bases, and 11 bases lay outside the gene matches.

J is TRBJ2-6 and V is TRBV5-1, with a possible D match to TRBD1 (5 bases). CDR1 is SGHRS, CDR2 YFSETQ, per germline. The V and J ends lost 1 base and 0 bases respectively, with 8 bases between them. CDR3 length: 16 amino acids. The chain's CDR3 is CASSLTGSSGANVLTF. In DNA form, the CDR3 reads TGCGCCAGCAGCTTGACAGGCTCCTCTGGGGCCAACGTCCTGACTTTC.

This rearrangement joins TRBV5-1 to TRBJ2-5, with 8 bases matching TRBD2. This CDR3 has 14 amino acids. V dropped 4 bases and J dropped 4; count of bases not matched to a gene: 6. CDR1 and CDR2 from the germline V gene are SGHRS and YFSETQ. This CDR3 is CASSIEGLGETQYF. CDR3 nucleotides: TGCGCCAGCAGCATAGAGGGACTAGGAGAGACCCAGTACTTC. Using reference TRBV5-1 and TRBJ2-5 for the parts outside the CDR3, the full variable domain is KAGVTQTPRYLIKTRGQQVTLSCSPISGHRSVSWYQQTPGQGLQFLFEYFSETQRNKGNFPGRFSGRQFSNSRSEMNVSTLELGDSALYLCASSIEGLGETQYFGPGTRLLVL.

The genes are TRBV6-5 and TRBJ2-7, with D perhaps matching TRBD1 (5 bases). The germline V gene has CDR1 MNHEY and CDR2 SVGAGI. The V and J ends lost 6 bases and 7 bases respectively, with 10 bases between them. This CDR3 region has 11 residues. CDR3 sequence: CASSQGREQYV. DNA for the CDR3: TGTGCCAGCAGCCAGGGTCGAGAGCAGTACGTC.

The V gene is TRBV4-2, the J gene TRBJ1-6; no clear D. Germline CDR1 is LGHNA and CDR2 is YNFKEQ. The CDR3 runs to 15 residues. The germline V and J ends were trimmed by 0 bases and 2 bases, with 5 bases remaining between them. The CDR3: CASSQDKTYNSPLHF. CDR3 sequence (DNA): TGTGCCAGCAGCCAAGACAAAACCTATAATTCACCCCTCCACTTT.

This rearrangement joins TRBV5-1 to TRBJ1-2; TRBD1 is a possible D gene (6 bases). The CDR3 has 13 amino acids. Germline values: CDR1 SGHRS, CDR2 YFSETQ. V was shortened by 3 bases and J by 5 bases, with 11 bases between the two germline ends. This CDR3 reads CASSSGDLYGYTF. CDR3 nucleotide sequence: TGCGCCAGCAGCTCAGGGGACCTGTATGGCTACACCTTC.

This sequence joins TRBV2 and TRBJ2-3, with TRBD1 matching 10 bases. The CDR3 has 13 amino acids. Germline-derived CDR1 and CDR2 are SNHLY and FYNNEI. The junction had 6 bases not matched to a gene; V was cut back by 11 bases and J by 4 bases. The CDR3 nucleotides are TGTGCCTGCACGGGACAGGGGTCAGATACGCAGTATTTT. This gives the protein CACTGQGSDTQYF.

CDR3 region: CAIRQGAGDYGYTF. CDR3 sequence (DNA): TGTGCCATCAGGCAGGGGGCCGGGGACTATGGCTACACCTTC. This chain uses TRBV10-3 with TRBJ1-2, with TRBD1 matching 8 bases. Germline CDR1 ENHRY, CDR2 SYGVKD. CDR3 size: 14 residues. V shed 6 bases, J shed 3 bases, and the junction held 6 bases outside the gene matches.